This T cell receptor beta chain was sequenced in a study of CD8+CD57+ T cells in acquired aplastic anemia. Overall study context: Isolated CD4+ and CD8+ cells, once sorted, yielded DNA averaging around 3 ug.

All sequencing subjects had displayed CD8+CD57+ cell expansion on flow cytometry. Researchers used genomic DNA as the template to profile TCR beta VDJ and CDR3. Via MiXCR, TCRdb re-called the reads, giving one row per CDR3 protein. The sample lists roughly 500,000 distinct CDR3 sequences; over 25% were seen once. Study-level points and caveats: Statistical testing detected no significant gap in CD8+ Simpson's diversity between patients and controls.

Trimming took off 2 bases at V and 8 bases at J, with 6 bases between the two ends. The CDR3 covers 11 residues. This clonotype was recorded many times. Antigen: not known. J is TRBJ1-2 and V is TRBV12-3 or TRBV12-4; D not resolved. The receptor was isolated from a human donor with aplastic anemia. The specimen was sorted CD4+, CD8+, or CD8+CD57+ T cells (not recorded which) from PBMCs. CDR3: CASSLMFGYTF. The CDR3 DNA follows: TGTGCCAGCAGTTTAATGTTCGGCTACACCTTC.